This TCR beta chain emerged from a study of T-cell memory formation after mild COVID-19. On the study more broadly: The TCR clusters were mostly specific to one donor.

Study-level findings and limits: The pre-infection memory compartment contained some responding clones, suggesting cross-reactive memory joined. Clones shrinking from day 15 to 85 showed even CD4/CD8 mixes; later expanders tilted CD4+.

As concerns this clonotype: Its antigen is undetermined.

Libraries for TCRalpha and TCRbeta carried sample barcodes and unique molecular identifiers via 5'RACE. TCRdb ran MiXCR on the 5' RACE reads and lists one entry per CDR3 protein. The sample holds about 400,000 distinct CDR3 sequences, about an eighth seen once. V dropped 4 bases and J dropped 0; count of bases not matched to a gene: 5. CDR3 length: 16 residues. The germline V gene encodes CDR1 MNHEY and CDR2 SVGAGI. Source material: PBMCs or a T cell subset sorted from them (not recorded which). The TCR comes from a young man who had mild COVID-19 (a few samples of this study predate the infection). Cell type and time point are not known. The V call is TRBV6-5, the J call TRBJ2-3, with TRBD2 identical over 9 bases. The CDR3 DNA sequence: TGTGCCAGCAGTTCCCTGCTAGCGGGGAGCACAGATACGCAGTATTTT. Translation: CASSSLLAGSTDTQYF.